This T cell receptor beta chain was sequenced for a study of blood T cell repertoires in COVID-19 (dated by TCRdb to the early 2020s). The study in broad terms: The collaborator samples originated in the United States, Italy and Spain and spanned the acute and convalescent phases of COVID-19. The material from the prospective study consisted of cDNA or gDNA derived from T cells, B-cell-depleted T cells, or PBMCs. Subjects who had been exposed to COVID-19, were actively infected with it, or had recovered from it provided the deeply sampled blood TCRbeta repertoires that made up the dataset. A freely available public database, intended as a resource for researchers studying the immune response to SARS-CoV-2, is where the repertoires were released. Samples were obtained from the ongoing ImmuneRACE study (first 160 participants) and from some 1,300 subjects provided by 6 global collaborators. Nearly every sample came with metadata listing a de-identified subject ID, COVID-19 status, age in years and sex. Where available, HLA class I and class II types were obtained from metadata supplied by the sample provider rather than from assay-based typing.

Details on this clone: Its antigen is still unknown. Within one base of it there is no much larger clone, and no base qualities were kept.

From the germline V gene, CDR1 is MNHEY and CDR2 is SVGEGT. The junction shows trimming of 2 bases on V and 0 bases on J, plus 15 bases between the germline ends. Including the terminal cysteine and phenylalanine, the CDR3 comprises 17 residues. Only the CDR3 DNA stays, 51 bases, in frame from base 1. The immunoSEQ Assay, a bias-controlled multiplex PCR, was used to amplify TCRbeta CDR3 regions from genomic DNA. On the study's bioinformatics: Nucleated cell counts per sample were estimated from amplification of reference gene primers within the assay. To quantify the absolute abundance of each unique TCRbeta CDR3 rearrangement, sequence reads were collapsed and filtered. Productive Simpson clonality was computed per sample as the square root of Simpson's diversity index over productive rearrangements. TCRdb carries this immuneACCESS record with in-frame sequences only. Its versions omit some clonotypes, under half of them owing to an unresolved V gene in the studies checked, with the rest unexplained. V and J calls and clone size are copied from that table; D and trimming were computed from the DNA. This sample gives about 120,000 clones in total; 85% of them show up just once. Under 4% of the sample goes to the ten largest clones.

Paper-wide results and their limitations: The quantity of clinical and demographic metadata differed by source and by participant and was supplied without curation.

Whole blood was collected in K2EDTA tubes by collaborating institutions according to the institutions' own protocols. For TCRbeta analysis, collaborators shipped samples in one of three forms: frozen whole blood, isolated PBMCs, or DNA extracted from either of those sample types. Recombination linked TRBV6-2 or TRBV6-3 to TRBJ2-3; D gene: possibly TRBD1, on 5 matching bases. This TCR derives from a man aged 60 to 75 with acute or convalescent COVID-19. Sequencing was done on a sample of peripheral blood. The nucleotides read TGTGCCAGCAGTTACCTATCTCGGACACCTAGCACAGATACGCAGTATTTT. This is translated as CASSYLSRTPSTDTQYF.